The 25 T cell receptor beta chains below come from one sample, sequenced in a study of regulatory T cells in long-lasting Graves disease. This sample's time point: persistent/refractory GD, antithyroid drugs over 5 years with positive TRAb. Making the TCR library involved RNA that had been extracted from PBMCs. The TCR beta library used iRepertoire HTBI primers with Arm-PCR amplification of CDR3. MiXCR, run by TCRdb on the multiplex PCR reads, gives a single entry per CDR3 protein. The sample has roughly 500,000 distinct CDR3 sequences; roughly 23% are singletons. The starting material was peripheral blood mononuclear cells (PBMCs), obtained when the disease was refractory, from a patient treated with antithyroid drugs. The receptors derive from a female donor with Graves disease.

The gene calls are TRBV5-1 and TRBJ2-7, with D unresolved. Germline V gene sequence: CDR1 SGHRS, CDR2 YFSETQ. The CDR3 length is 13 residues. V dropped 4 bases and J dropped 3 bases, with 11 bases sitting between them. Here the CDR3 DNA reads TGCGCCAGCAGCCCCGAAGGGAACTACGAGCAGTACTTC. It translates to CASSPEGNYEQYF.

The V and J genes are TRBV6-1 and TRBJ2-2; 10 positions match TRBD1. The CDR3 extends over 13 amino acids. Germline assignment: CDR1 MNHNS and CDR2 SASEGT. V was pared by 10 bases and J by 8 bases, with 7 bases of the junction left unmatched. The chain's CDR3 is CAIPGQGWGELFF. The CDR3 bases are TGTGCCATTCCGGGACAGGGGTGGGGGGAGCTGTTTTTT.

In this sample, this clonotype turned up a few times. The gene calls are TRBV15 and TRBJ1-3, with no clear D. There are 14 residues in the CDR3. Per germline, CDR1 LNHNV and CDR2 YYDKDF (reference sequence). Trimming cost V 4 bases and J 4 bases, with 11 bases left between them. The CDR3 nucleotides are TGTGCCACCAGCAATCGAAATCGAGGAAACACCATATATTTT. Protein sequence: CATSNRNRGNTIYF.

On this clonotype itself: Just one base apart from a much larger clone, this may be a read error. The rearrangement joins TRBV29-1 to TRBJ1-1, with D uncertain. CDR1 and CDR2 (germline): SQVTM, ANQGSEA. The CDR3 has 13 residues. Written as DNA, the CDR3 is TGCACCGCACTCGGTGGGTCGGCCGCTGAAGCTTTCTTT. It encodes CTALGGSAAEAFF.

There are a few counts of this clonotype. CDR3 nucleotide sequence: TGTGCCAGCATCAACAAGGGGGGCGAATCGTATGCGGAGCTGTTTTTT. Amino acids: CASINKGGESYAELFF. The rearrangement uses TRBV7-9 and TRBJ2-2; either TRBD1 or TRBD2 may supply D (6 bases each). The length of the CDR3 is 16 residues. The germline V gene encodes CDR1 SEHNR and CDR2 FQNEAQ (reference sequence). Trimming pared 7 bases from V and 10 bases from J, leaving 25 bases between.

The sample holds a few counts of this clonotype. The V and J genes are TRBV7-8 and TRBJ1-5; 8 nucleotides line up with TRBD1. Germline assignment: CDR1 SGHVS and CDR2 FQNEAQ. This CDR3 is 16 amino acids long. V shed 1 base, J shed 0 bases, and the junction held 2 bases outside the gene matches. The CDR3, as DNA: TGTGCCAGCAGCTTAGGGACAGGGAATAGCAATCAGCCCCAGCATTTT. This translates into CASSLGTGNSNQPQHF. Supplemented by reference TRBV7-8 and TRBJ1-5, the full variable domain reads GAGVSQSPRYKVAKRGQDVALRCDPISGHVSLFWYQQALGQGPEFLTYFQNEAQLDKSGLPSDRFFAERPEGSVSTLKIQRTQQEDSAVYLCASSLGTGNSNQPQHFGDGTRLSIL.

This clonotype was seen repeatedly, ten times or more. The chain has TRBV6-1 and TRBJ1-5; D might be TRBD1 (6 bases). Germline V lookup: CDR1 MNHNS, CDR2 SASEGT. CDR3 length equals 14 residues. The germline V and J ends were trimmed by 7 bases and 4 bases, with 14 bases remaining between them. CDR3 sequence reads: CASKMQGSNQPQHF. The DNA of the CDR3 is TGTGCCAGCAAAATGCAGGGGAGTAATCAGCCCCAGCATTTT.

The chain uses TRBV3-1 and TRBJ2-7; D is unclear. The CDR3 extends over 17 amino acids. The V and J ends lost 0 bases and 1 base respectively, with 16 bases between them. Germline CDR1 reads LGHDT; CDR2 reads YNNKEL (reference sequence). CDR3 in amino acids: CASSQDTGLPLSYEQYF. The CDR3 DNA sequence: TGTGCCAGCAGCCAAGACACGGGTCTCCCCCTTTCCTACGAGCAGTACTTC.

This clonotype was found many times. This chain uses TRBV27 with TRBJ1-1, with 9 bases matching TRBD1. This CDR3 is built from 16 residues. The trim removed 4 bases at V and 0 bases at J, leaving 6 bases unmatched. Germline V gives CDR1 MNHEY, CDR2 SMNVEV (reference sequence). The CDR3 bases are TGTGCCAGCAGTTCGTGGACAGGGGCCATGAACACTGAAGCTTTCTTT. Its translation is CASSSWTGAMNTEAFF.

This clonotype was seen repeatedly, ten times or more. J is TRBJ1-4 and V is TRBV20-1; maybe TRBD1 (5 bases). The V and J ends lost 6 bases and 5 bases respectively, with 10 bases between them. Germline V gene sequence: CDR1 DFQATT, CDR2 SNEGSKA (reference sequence). This CDR3 comprises 12 residues. CDR3 protein: CSATRGNEKLFF. For the CDR3, the DNA is TGCAGTGCGACCCGGGGCAATGAAAAACTGTTTTTT.

This chain uses TRBV7-2 with TRBJ1-2, with D hard to call. V dropped 4 bases and J dropped 1 base, with 19 bases sitting between them. The CDR3 consists of 17 residues. CDR1 SGHTA and CDR2 FQGNSA come from the germline V gene. CDR3 sequence reads: CASSSRGSREHNYGYTF. The DNA for the CDR3 is TGTGCCAGCAGCTCCAGAGGGTCAAGGGAACATAACTATGGCTACACCTTC.

This clonotype was detected many times. The chain couples TRBV29-1 to TRBJ1-2, with D possibly matching TRBD1 (5 bases). The CDR3 totals 14 residues. The germline V gene has CDR1 SQVTM and CDR2 ANQGSEA. CDR3 nucleotide sequence: TGCAGTGCGGGGGAAGGGTTCAGAGGCTATGGCTACACCTTC. This codes for CSAGEGFRGYGYTF.

Details on this clonotype: The final CDR3 position lacks the conserved phenylalanine or tryptophan, pointing to a likely read error. This chain uses TRBV12-3 or TRBV12-4 with TRBJ1-4; 10 bases line up with TRBD1. Losses at the gene ends were 4 bases for V and 5 bases for J; bases not matched to a gene: 4. The CDR3 runs 15 residues. Here the CDR3 DNA reads TGTGCCAGCAGTTCCCCGGGACAGGGGAATGAAAAACTGTTTCTT. Translation gives CASSSPGQGNEKLFL.

V and J are TRBV5-1 and TRBJ1-1; no reliable D call. V lost 9 bases and J lost 2, with 14 bases in between. Germline V gene sequence: CDR1 SGHRS, CDR2 YFSETQ. The CDR3 length is 13 residues. CDR3 DNA: TGCGCCACCAAGGCGGATTTAAACACTGAAGCTTTCTTT. It encodes CATKADLNTEAFF. Full variable domain (missing parts from reference TRBV5-1 and TRBJ1-1): KAGVTQTPRYLIKTRGQQVTLSCSPISGHRSVSWYQQTPGQGLQFLFEYFSETQRNKGNFPGRFSGRQFSNSRSEMNVSTLELGDSALYLCATKADLNTEAFFGQGTRLTVV.

J is TRBJ2-7 and V is TRBV7-8, with a possible D match to TRBD2 (7 bases). V shed 5 bases and J shed 1 base, with 15 bases lying between them. CDR1 is SGHVS, CDR2 FQNEAQ, per germline. CDR3 length equals 15 residues. The CDR3 DNA sequence: TGTGCCAGCAGCCAAGCGGGACACACATCCTACGAGCAGTACTTC. It specifies CASSQAGHTSYEQYF.

There are many counts of this clonotype. The CDR3 protein is CAISESGTGVKQETQYF. The CDR3 coding sequence is TGTGCCATCAGTGAGTCCGGGACAGGGGTGAAACAAGAGACCCAGTACTTC. The chain combines TRBV10-3 with TRBJ2-5, with 10 bases matching TRBD1. V shed 0 bases and J 2 bases; nucleotides not matched to a gene: 6. Germline CDR1 is ENHRY and CDR2 is SYGVKD. The CDR3 spans 17 residues.

This clonotype was seen a handful of times. The rearrangement uses TRBV6-5 and TRBJ1-2; TRBD1 is a possible D gene (5 bases). The CDR3 runs 16 residues. Germline assignment: CDR1 MNHEY and CDR2 SVGAGI. V shed 6 bases and J shed 6 bases, with 23 bases lying between them. CDR3 amino acids: CASSYRGPRTRDGYTF. Here the CDR3 DNA reads TGTGCCAGCAGCTACCGGGGACCTCGGACAAGAGATGGCTACACCTTC.

This clonotype occurred many times. The V and J genes are TRBV7-2 and TRBJ1-4; TRBD1 might be the D (5 bases). Germline assignment: CDR1 SGHTA and CDR2 FQGNSA. Trimming removed 4 bases at V and 8 bases at J, with 8 bases between. The CDR3 loop spans 12 amino acids. CDR3 amino acids: CASSSRGEKLFF. The CDR3 DNA follows: TGTGCCAGCAGCTCGAGGGGAGAAAAACTGTTTTTT. The full variable domain, its missing parts supplied by reference TRBV7-2 and TRBJ1-4, is GAGVSQSPSNKVTEKGKDVELRCDPISGHTALYWYRQSLGQGLEFLIYFQGNSAPDKSGLPSDRFSAERTGGSVSTLTIQRTQQEDSAVYLCASSSRGEKLFFGSGTQLSVL.

To note about this clonotype: It may be a read error: a sequence one base away is much more abundant. The V call is TRBV3-2, the J call TRBJ2-7. TRBV3-2 has pseudogene status. CDR3 size: 11 residues. CDR3 protein: CASSCAYEQYF. In nucleotides, the CDR3 is TGTGCCAGCAGCTGTGCCTACGAGCAGTACTTC.

This clonotype turned up a few times. The rearrangement joins TRBV5-1 to TRBJ1-6; tentatively, D is TRBD1 (5 bases). Trimming shortened V by 5 bases and J by 7 bases, and 16 bases separated the two germline ends. Germline V gives CDR1 SGHRS, CDR2 YFSETQ. The CDR3 is 15 residues long. DNA for the CDR3: TGCGCCAGCAGTTTTTCGACAGAAACAAATTCACCCCTCCACTTT. Protein sequence: CASSFSTETNSPLHF.

This clonotype showed up many times. The V call is TRBV29-1, the J call TRBJ2-5; possibly TRBD2 for D (5 bases). This CDR3 is built from 14 residues. Trimming stripped 0 bases from V and 5 bases from J, with 13 bases between. Looked up from germline, CDR1 is SQVTM and CDR2 is ANQGSEA. This CDR3 reads CSVEETLPGETQYF. Written as DNA, the CDR3 is TGCAGCGTTGAAGAGACACTCCCGGGGGAGACCCAGTACTTC.

This clonotype was counted at least ten times. The chain combines TRBV28 with TRBJ2-2; D is undetermined. Per germline, CDR1 MDHEN and CDR2 SYDVKM. Trimming removed 8 bases at V and 6 bases at J, with 10 bases between. The CDR3 loop spans 12 amino acids. The CDR3 sequence: CASARPPGELFF. Here the CDR3 DNA reads TGTGCCAGCGCTCGGCCGCCCGGGGAGCTGTTTTTT.

This clonotype was picked up many times. J is TRBJ1-5 and V is TRBV28; 12 bases are shared with TRBD1. This CDR3 has 17 amino acids. V trimming: 2 bases; J trimming: 6 bases; junction bases outside the gene matches: 8. The germline V gene encodes CDR1 MDHEN and CDR2 SYDVKM. CDR3 sequence: CASSLPGGQGARQPQHF. The CDR3 DNA sequence: TGTGCCAGCAGTTTACCTGGGGGACAGGGGGCGCGTCAGCCCCAGCATTTT.

This rearrangement joins TRBV7-2 to TRBJ1-2; 9 bases fit TRBD1. Germline lookup yields CDR1 SGHTA and CDR2 FQGNSA. This CDR3 spans 15 amino acids. The V gene end was trimmed by 5 bases and the J gene end by 0 bases; junction bases not matched to a gene: 4. Here the CDR3 DNA reads TGTGCCAGCAGCACGACAGGGGGAGCTAACTATGGCTACACCTTC. Amino acids: CASSTTGGANYGYTF. Based on the CDR3 plus reference TRBV7-2 and TRBJ1-2, the full variable domain is GAGVSQSPSNKVTEKGKDVELRCDPISGHTALYWYRQSLGQGLEFLIYFQGNSAPDKSGLPSDRFSAERTGGSVSTLTIQRTQQEDSAVYLCASSTTGGANYGYTFGSGTRLTVV.

This clonotype was recorded many times. CDR3 sequence: CASSPGTGVSGHQRETQYF. The CDR3 DNA follows: TGTGCCAGCAGTCCCGGGACAGGGGTGTCGGGCCACCAACGGGAGACCCAGTACTTC. The V call is TRBV27, the J call TRBJ2-5, with 10 positions matching TRBD1. The J segment lost 5 bases and the V segment lost 5 bases, leaving 20 bases of the junction unmatched. The germline gives CDR1 MNHEY, CDR2 SMNVEV (reference sequence). The length of the CDR3 is 19 residues.